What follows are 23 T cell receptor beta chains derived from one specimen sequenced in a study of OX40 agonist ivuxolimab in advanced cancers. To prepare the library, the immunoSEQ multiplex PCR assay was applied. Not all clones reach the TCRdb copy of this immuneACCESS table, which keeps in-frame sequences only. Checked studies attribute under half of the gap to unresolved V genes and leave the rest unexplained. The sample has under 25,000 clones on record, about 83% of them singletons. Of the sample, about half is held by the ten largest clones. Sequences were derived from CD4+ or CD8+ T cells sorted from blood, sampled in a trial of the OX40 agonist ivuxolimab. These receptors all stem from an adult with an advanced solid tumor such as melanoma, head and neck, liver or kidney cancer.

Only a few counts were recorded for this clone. For the CDR3, the DNA is TGTGCCAGCAGCTGGACAGGGACCTACGAGCAGTACTTC. Amino acid sequence: CASSWTGTYEQYF. V usage is TRBV5-4 and J usage is TRBJ2-7, with TRBD1 matching 8 bases. With V trimmed by 3 bases and J by 2 bases, 1 base remained unmatched. The CDR3 is 13 residues long. Germline CDR1 and CDR2: SGHNT and YYREEE (reference sequence).

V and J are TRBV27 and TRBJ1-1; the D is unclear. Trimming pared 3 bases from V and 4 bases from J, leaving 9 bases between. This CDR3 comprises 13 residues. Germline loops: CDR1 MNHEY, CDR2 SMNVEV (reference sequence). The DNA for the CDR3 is TGTGCCAGCAGTTTGGCGGTTGGCACTGAAGCTTTCTTT. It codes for CASSLAVGTEAFF.

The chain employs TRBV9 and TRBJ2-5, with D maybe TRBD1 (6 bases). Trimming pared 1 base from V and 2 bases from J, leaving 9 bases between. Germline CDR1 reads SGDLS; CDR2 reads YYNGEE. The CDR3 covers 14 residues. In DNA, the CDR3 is TGTGCCAGCAGCGTACAACAGGGACAAGAGACCCAGTACTTC. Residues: CASSVQQGQETQYF.

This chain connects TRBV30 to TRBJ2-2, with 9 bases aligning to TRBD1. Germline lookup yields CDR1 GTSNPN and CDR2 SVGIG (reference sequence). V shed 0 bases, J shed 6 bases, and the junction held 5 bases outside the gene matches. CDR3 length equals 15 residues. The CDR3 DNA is TGTGCCTGGAGTGTGGAGGACAGGGGTCCCGGGGAGCTGTTTTTT. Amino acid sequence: CAWSVEDRGPGELFF.

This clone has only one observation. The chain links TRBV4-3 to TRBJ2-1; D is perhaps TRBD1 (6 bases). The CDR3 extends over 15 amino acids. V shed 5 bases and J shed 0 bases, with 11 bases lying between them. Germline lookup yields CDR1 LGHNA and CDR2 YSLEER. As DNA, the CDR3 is TGCGCCAGCAGCTCTGACAGGAGCTCCTACAATGAGCAGTTCTTC. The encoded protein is CASSSDRSSYNEQFF.

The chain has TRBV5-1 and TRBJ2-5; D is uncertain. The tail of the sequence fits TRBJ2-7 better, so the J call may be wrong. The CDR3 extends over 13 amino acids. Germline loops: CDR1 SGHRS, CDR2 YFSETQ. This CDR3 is CASSLEPEYEQYF. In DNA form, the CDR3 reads TGCGCCAGCAGCTTGGAACCAGAATACGAGCAGTACTTC.

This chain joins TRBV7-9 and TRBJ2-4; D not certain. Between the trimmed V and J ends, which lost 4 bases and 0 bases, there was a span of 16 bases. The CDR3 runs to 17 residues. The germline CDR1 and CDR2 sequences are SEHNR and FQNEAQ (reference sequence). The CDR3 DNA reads TGTGCCAGCAGCTCCCCCGACGGTACTTTAGCCAAAAACATTCAGTACTTC. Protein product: CASSSPDGTLAKNIQYF.

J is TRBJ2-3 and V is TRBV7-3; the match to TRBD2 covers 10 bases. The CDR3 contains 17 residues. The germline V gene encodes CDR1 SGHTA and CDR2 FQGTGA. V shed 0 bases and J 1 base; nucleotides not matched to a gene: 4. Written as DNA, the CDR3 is TGTGCCAGCAGCTTAACTGGCCTAGCGGGGGGCACAGATACGCAGTATTTT. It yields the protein CASSLTGLAGGTDTQYF. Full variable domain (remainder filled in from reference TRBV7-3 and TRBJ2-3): GAGVSQTPSNKVTEKGKYVELRCDPISGHTALYWYRQSLGQGPEFLIYFQGTGAADDSGLPNDRFFAVRPEGSVSTLKIQRTERGDSAVYLCASSLTGLAGGTDTQYFGPGTRLTVL.

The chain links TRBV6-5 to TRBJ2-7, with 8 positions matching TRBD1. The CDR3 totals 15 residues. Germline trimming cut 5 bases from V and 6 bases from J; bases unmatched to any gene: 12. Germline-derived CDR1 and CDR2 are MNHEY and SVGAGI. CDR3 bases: TGTGCCAGCAGTCCTTCACGGACAGGGATGGTCGAGCAGTACTTC. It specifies CASSPSRTGMVEQYF.

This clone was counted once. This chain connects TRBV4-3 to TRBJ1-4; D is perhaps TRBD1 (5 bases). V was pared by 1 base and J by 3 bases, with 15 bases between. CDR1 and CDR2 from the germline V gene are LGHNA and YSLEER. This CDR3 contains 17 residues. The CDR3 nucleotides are TGCGCCAGCAGCCAAGTTGGGGCGATGATTGCTAATGAAAAACTGTTTTTT. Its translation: CASSQVGAMIANEKLFF.

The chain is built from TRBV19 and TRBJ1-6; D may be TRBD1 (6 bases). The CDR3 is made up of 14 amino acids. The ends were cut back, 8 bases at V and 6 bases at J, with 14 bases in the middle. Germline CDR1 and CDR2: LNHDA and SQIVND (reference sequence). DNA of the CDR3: TGTGCCAGTCGGACAGCCGTCGCTAATTCACCCCTCCACTTT. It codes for CASRTAVANSPLHF.

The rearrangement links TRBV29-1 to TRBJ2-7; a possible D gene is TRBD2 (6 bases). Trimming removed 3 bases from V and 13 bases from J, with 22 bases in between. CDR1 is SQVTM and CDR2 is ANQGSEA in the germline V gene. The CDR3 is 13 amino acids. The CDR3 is CSVDGIRGKALYF. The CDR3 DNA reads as TGCAGCGTTGATGGGATCCGGGGGAAGGCACTATACTTC.

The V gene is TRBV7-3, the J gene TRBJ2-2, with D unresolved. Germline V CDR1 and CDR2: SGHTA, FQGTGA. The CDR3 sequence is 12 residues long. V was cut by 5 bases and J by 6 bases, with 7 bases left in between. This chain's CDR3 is CASSPWPGELFF. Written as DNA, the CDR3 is TGTGCCAGCAGCCCCTGGCCCGGGGAGCTGTTTTTT.

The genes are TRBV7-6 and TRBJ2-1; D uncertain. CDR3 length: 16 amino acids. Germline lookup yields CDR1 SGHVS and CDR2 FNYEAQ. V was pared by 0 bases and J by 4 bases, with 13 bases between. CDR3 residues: CASSLAVTHPYNEQFF. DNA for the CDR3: TGTGCCAGCAGCTTAGCGGTAACTCACCCGTACAATGAGCAGTTCTTC.

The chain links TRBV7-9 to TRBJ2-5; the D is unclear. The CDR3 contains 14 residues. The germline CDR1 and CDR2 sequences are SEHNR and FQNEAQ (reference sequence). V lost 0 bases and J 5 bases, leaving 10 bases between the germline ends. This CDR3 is CASSLAQTGETQYF. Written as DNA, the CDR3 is TGTGCCAGCAGCTTAGCACAGACCGGCGAGACCCAGTACTTC.

The CDR3 sequence: CASSRTAVDYGYTF. In DNA, the CDR3 is TGTGCCAGCAGTCGAACAGCGGTGGACTATGGCTACACCTTC. The J gene is TRBJ1-2, the V gene TRBV6-5; D ambiguous. This CDR3 is 14 amino acids long. Trimming removed 5 bases at V and 3 bases at J, with 13 bases between. Germline lookup yields CDR1 MNHEY and CDR2 SVGAGI.

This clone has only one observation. The CDR3 coding sequence is TGTGCCAGTAGTATGTTGAAGGGGCCAAGCAATCAGCCCCAGCATTTT. Translation: CASSMLKGPSNQPQHF. The V and J genes are TRBV19 and TRBJ1-5; the D gene is possibly TRBD1 (5 bases). The CDR3 contains 16 residues. V was pared by 3 bases and J by 1 base, with 13 bases between. Germline V lookup: CDR1 LNHDA, CDR2 SQIVND (reference sequence).

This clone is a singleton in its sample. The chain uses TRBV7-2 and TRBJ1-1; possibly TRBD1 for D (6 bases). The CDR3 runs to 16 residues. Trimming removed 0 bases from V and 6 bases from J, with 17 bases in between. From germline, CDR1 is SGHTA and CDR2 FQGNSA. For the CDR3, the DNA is TGTGCCAGCAGCTTAGCATTTGAACAGAAGGGGGCTGAAGCTTTCTTT. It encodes CASSLAFEQKGAEAFF.

CDR3 residues: CASSLGWTSGVDEQFF. The CDR3 DNA follows: TGTGCCAGCAGTTTAGGATGGACTAGCGGGGTTGATGAGCAGTTCTTC. V gene TRBV27 combines with J gene TRBJ2-1, with TRBD2 matching 12 bases. The CDR3 consists of 16 residues. Germline lookup yields CDR1 MNHEY and CDR2 SMNVEV (reference sequence). After removal of 2 bases from V and 8 bases from J, the junction contained 7 bases not matched to a gene.

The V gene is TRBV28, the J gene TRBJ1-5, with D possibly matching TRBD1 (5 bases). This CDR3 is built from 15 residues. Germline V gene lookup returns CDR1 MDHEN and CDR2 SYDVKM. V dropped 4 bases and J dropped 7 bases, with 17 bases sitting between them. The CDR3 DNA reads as TGTGCCAGCAGTTCCAGGGTCCTTGCGGGACAGCCCCAGCATTTT. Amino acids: CASSSRVLAGQPQHF.

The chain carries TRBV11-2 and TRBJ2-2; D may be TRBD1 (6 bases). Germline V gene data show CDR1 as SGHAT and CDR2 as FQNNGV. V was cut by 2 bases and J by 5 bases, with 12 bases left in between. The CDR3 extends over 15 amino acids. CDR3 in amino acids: CASSLIRGRTGELFF. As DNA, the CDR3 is TGTGCCAGCAGCTTAATCAGGGGAAGAACCGGGGAGCTGTTTTTT.

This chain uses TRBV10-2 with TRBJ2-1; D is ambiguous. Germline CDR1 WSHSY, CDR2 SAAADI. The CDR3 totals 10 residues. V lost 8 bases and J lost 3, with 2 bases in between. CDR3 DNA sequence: TGCGCCAGCTACTACAATGAGCAGTTCTTC. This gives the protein CASYYNEQFF.

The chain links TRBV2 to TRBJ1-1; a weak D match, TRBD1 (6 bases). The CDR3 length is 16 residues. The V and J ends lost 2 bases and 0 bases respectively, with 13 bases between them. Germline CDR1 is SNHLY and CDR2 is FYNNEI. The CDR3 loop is CASSESRGPLNTEAFF. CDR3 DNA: TGTGCCAGCAGTGAATCCAGGGGACCCTTGAACACTGAAGCTTTCTTT. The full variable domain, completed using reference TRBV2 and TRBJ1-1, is EPEVTQTPSHQVTQMGQEVILRCVPISNHLYFYWYRQILGQKVEFLVSFYNNEISEKSEIFDDQFSVERPDGSNFTLKIRSTKLEDSAMYFCASSESRGPLNTEAFFGQGTRLTVV.